This TCR beta chain was observed in a study of cytomegalovirus exposure and HLA in healthy donors. Study at large: Among the approximately 400 genotyped donors, 81% were placed in the Caucasian-associated ancestry cluster. General study points: Earlier analysis found most TCR beta V segments productive about 87% or about 30% of the time. Researchers reported in a later analysis that common viral pathogens appeared linked to several top clusters. DRB1 had the most TCR associations and HLA-C the fewest, a later analysis found, with rates varying by HLA locus.

V was clipped by 6 bases and J by 9 bases, with 21 bases between them. The germline V gene has CDR1 LNHDA and CDR2 SQIVND (reference sequence). The CDR3 has 15 amino acids. In the case of this clone: Its antigen is currently unknown.

Use of 60 Vbeta and 13 Jbeta primers characterized the PCR. Profiled with immunoSEQ multiplex PCR; TCRdb holds only in-frame clones, not every one. The data show 210,000 or so clones, more than 75% seen once. Material for sequencing was PBMCs. This chain uses TRBV19 with TRBJ2-1; perhaps TRBD2 as D (7 bases). The clonotype was recovered from a man aged 30 to 39 in good health and CMV-seronegative. This chain's CDR3 is CASSATGRGSGEQFF. Here the CDR3 DNA reads TGTGCCAGTAGCGCCACAGGGAGGGGTTCGGGTGAGCAGTTCTTC.